One and the same sample provided the 31 T cell receptor beta chains below, sequenced in a study of T cells after yellow fever vaccination. TCRdb reanalysed the 5' RACE reads using MiXCR and keeps one entry per CDR3 protein. The data contain about 320,000 distinct CDR3 sequences, about 10% of them singletons. This specimen was CD4+ T cells sorted from PBMCs, taken 45 days after the yellow fever booster vaccination. These receptors came from a young man who received the YFV17D yellow fever vaccine.

This clonotype occurred a few times. The chain uses TRBV9 and TRBJ2-2; D gene uncertain. Germline V gene data show CDR1 as SGDLS and CDR2 as YYNGEE. This CDR3 spans 14 amino acids. V dropped 0 bases and J dropped 2 bases, with 5 bases sitting between them. This chain's CDR3 is CASSVAPNTGELFF. The CDR3 nucleotides are TGTGCCAGCAGCGTAGCCCCCAACACCGGGGAGCTGTTTTTT. Full variable domain (missing parts from reference TRBV9 and TRBJ2-2): DSGVTQTPKHLITATGQRVTLRCSPRSGDLSVYWYQQSLDQGLQFLIQYYNGEERAKGNILERFSAQQFPDLHSELNLSSLELGDSALYFCASSVAPNTGELFFGEGSRLTVL.

This clonotype was found many times. V is TRBV6-2 or TRBV6-3 and J is TRBJ1-5; D possibly corresponds to TRBD1 (5 bases). Trimming shortened V by 6 bases and J by 3 bases, and 12 bases separated the two germline ends. The CDR3 is 14 amino acids. Germline V gene sequence: CDR1 MNHEY, CDR2 SVGEGT. CDR3: CASSVRGSNQPQHF. CDR3 bases: TGTGCCAGCAGCGTGAGGGGATCCAATCAGCCCCAGCATTTT.

This clonotype has a single count. The genes are TRBV6-5 and TRBJ2-7; no reliable D call. V was cut by 10 bases and J by 3 bases, with 22 bases left in between. CDR1 is MNHEY and CDR2 is SVGAGI in the germline V gene. The CDR3 runs 15 residues. DNA for the CDR3: TGTGCCACACGGCCCCGGGCGGAACCATTCTACGAGCAGTACTTC. Translated: CATRPRAEPFYEQYF.

V and J are TRBV29-1 and TRBJ1-2, with D unresolved. Trimming took 1 base from V and 6 from J, leaving 12 bases between them. Germline V CDR1 and CDR2: SQVTM, ANQGSEA. CDR3 size: 13 residues. CDR3 DNA: TGCAGCGTTGAAGTGTTCGGGGTCAATGGCTACACCTTC. Translation: CSVEVFGVNGYTF.

At least ten counts were recorded for this clonotype. This chain links TRBV7-2 with TRBJ2-3, with TRBD2 identical over 7 bases. CDR1 is SGHTA, CDR2 FQGNSA, per germline. This CDR3 has 16 amino acids. Germline trimming cut 1 base from V and 0 bases from J; bases unmatched to any gene: 4. CDR3 in DNA: TGTGCCAGCAGCTTAGGGCTAGCGGCAAGCACAGATACGCAGTATTTT. This codes for CASSLGLAASTDTQYF.

The chain carries TRBV11-2 and TRBJ2-7, with 13 bases identical to TRBD2. This CDR3 region has 15 residues. CDR1 SGHAT and CDR2 FQNNGV come from the germline V gene. V trimming: 5 bases; J trimming: 5 bases; junction bases outside the gene matches: 6. The CDR3 DNA is TGTGCCAGCAGCCCACTACTAGCGGGGGGGAACGAGCAGTACTTC. It codes for CASSPLLAGGNEQYF.

There are a few counts of this clonotype. This chain connects TRBV5-1 to TRBJ2-5, with D perhaps matching TRBD2 (6 bases). The germline V and J ends were trimmed by 3 bases and 4 bases, with 22 bases remaining between them. The germline CDR1 and CDR2 sequences are SGHRS and YFSETQ. CDR3 size: 17 residues. The DNA of the CDR3 is TGCGCCAGCAGCTATGGGAGGCGGTGGCCAGTCACAGAGACCCAGTACTTC. It is translated as CASSYGRRWPVTETQYF.

This clonotype showed up many times. The V and J genes are TRBV12-3 or TRBV12-4 and TRBJ1-1; D is undetermined. This CDR3 spans 14 amino acids. V was cut by 5 bases and J by 3 bases, with 13 bases left in between. CDR3 nucleotides: TGTGCCAGCAGTCTATCGGACTACTACACTGAAGCTTTCTTT. It specifies CASSLSDYYTEAFF.

There are a few counts of this clonotype. This chain connects TRBV27 to TRBJ2-7; tentatively, D is TRBD2 (5 bases). The CDR3 is 15 residues long. Trimming removed 7 bases at V and 5 bases at J, with 21 bases between. Germline V gives CDR1 MNHEY, CDR2 SMNVEV (reference sequence). CDR3 amino acids: CASKRVAPEGDEQYF. As DNA, the CDR3 is TGTGCCAGCAAAAGAGTCGCCCCTGAGGGCGACGAGCAGTACTTC.

This clonotype was detected a few times. This chain uses TRBV5-8 with TRBJ1-2, with D uncertain. The CDR3 spans 19 residues. Germline lookup yields CDR1 SGHTS and CDR2 YDEGEE. V was trimmed by 4 bases and J by 0 bases, leaving 25 bases between them. The CDR3: CASSPRLDKGRVANYGYTF. The CDR3 nucleotides are TGTGCCAGCAGCCCTAGACTCGACAAGGGCCGAGTTGCTAACTATGGCTACACCTTC.

The chain uses TRBV7-4 and TRBJ2-7; D possibly corresponds to TRBD1 (6 bases). Germline-derived CDR1 and CDR2 are SGHVT and SQSDAQ. V lost 5 bases and J 2 bases, leaving 13 bases between the germline ends. There are 14 residues in the CDR3. As DNA, the CDR3 is TGTGCCAGCAGCGGTAGAGGGGGAACCTACGAGCAGTACTTC. This gives the protein CASSGRGGTYEQYF.

The rearrangement joins TRBV5-1 to TRBJ1-3; no definite D call. CDR1 SGHRS and CDR2 YFSETQ come from the germline V gene. The CDR3 loop spans 15 amino acids. V was shortened by 0 bases and J by 4 bases, with 11 bases between the two germline ends. The chain's CDR3 is CASSLERVSGNTIYF. The CDR3 nucleotides are TGCGCCAGCAGCTTGGAAAGGGTATCGGGAAACACCATATATTTT.

This clonotype was seen a handful of times. The chain combines TRBV6-6 with TRBJ2-7; D uncertain. The CDR3 spans 12 residues. V lost 4 bases to trimming and J lost 5 bases, with 9 bases between them. The V gene's germline CDR1 is MNHNY and CDR2 SVGAGI (reference sequence). CDR3: CASSSSWDEQYF. The CDR3 DNA sequence: TGTGCCAGCAGTTCCTCTTGGGACGAGCAGTACTTC.

The V and J genes are TRBV6-5 and TRBJ1-5; D is perhaps TRBD1 (5 bases). The CDR3 runs 13 residues. Deletions cut 10 bases from V and 5 bases from J, with 15 bases between. Germline CDR1 is MNHEY and CDR2 is SVGAGI. This CDR3 reads CATGRDSHQPQHF. The CDR3 region has the DNA TGTGCCACCGGCCGGGACTCCCATCAGCCCCAGCATTTT.

The chain employs TRBV6-5 and TRBJ2-7, with D possibly matching TRBD2 (6 bases). Trimming took off 8 bases at V and 2 bases at J, with 16 bases between the two ends. In germline, CDR1 is MNHEY, CDR2 SVGAGI. This CDR3 region has 14 residues. CDR3 sequence (DNA): TGTGCCAGCGGAGGGGCGGCGGGGCCCTACGAGCAGTACTTC. It translates to CASGGAAGPYEQYF.

The chain carries TRBV5-1 and TRBJ1-6; a weak D match, TRBD1 (5 bases). CDR3 length equals 16 residues. Germline CDR1 is SGHRS and CDR2 is YFSETQ. Deletions cut 3 bases from V and 10 bases from J, with 20 bases between. The CDR3 region is CASSSGTAPGGSPLHF. Here the CDR3 DNA reads TGCGCCAGCAGCTCGGGGACTGCACCGGGAGGGTCACCCCTCCACTTT.

This clonotype was detected ten times or more. The chain recombines TRBV4-1 with TRBJ2-3; D is perhaps TRBD1 or TRBD2 (5 bases each). Germline assignment: CDR1 MGHRA and CDR2 YSYEKL. The CDR3 is 17 amino acids. The ends were cut back, 0 bases at V and 3 bases at J, with 16 bases in the middle. The CDR3 nucleotides read TGCGCCAGCAGCCAAGAGTCAGGGACCACTACTACAGATACGCAGTATTTT. Residues: CASSQESGTTTTDTQYF.

The chain links TRBV4-2 to TRBJ1-1, with 7 bases that match TRBD1. Germline V gene sequence: CDR1 LGHNA, CDR2 YNFKEQ. CDR3 length equals 17 residues. V lost 3 bases and J lost 1; bases outside the gene matches: 11. DNA of the CDR3: TGTGCCAGCAGCCACAAATTCCCGGGACAGCCGAACACTGAAGCTTTCTTT. This gives the protein CASSHKFPGQPNTEAFF.

This chain links TRBV12-3 or TRBV12-4 with TRBJ2-7; 10 bases agree with TRBD2. After removal of 2 bases from V and 2 bases from J, the junction contained 3 bases not matched to a gene. CDR3 size: 15 residues. The CDR3 sequence is CASSLSSGGAYEQYV. The CDR3, as DNA: TGTGCCAGCAGTTTATCGAGCGGGGGGGCCTACGAGCAGTACGTC.

This chain links TRBV9 with TRBJ2-5; D may match TRBD1 or TRBD2 (5 bases each). Deletions cut 4 bases from V and 2 bases from J, with 15 bases between. Germline V gene data show CDR1 as SGDLS and CDR2 as YYNGEE. The CDR3 consists of 15 residues. The CDR3 protein is CASSKNVEGQETQYF. CDR3 coding DNA: TGTGCCAGCAGCAAAAATGTCGAGGGGCAAGAGACCCAGTACTTC. Using reference TRBV9 and TRBJ2-5 for the parts outside the CDR3, the full variable domain is DSGVTQTPKHLITATGQRVTLRCSPRSGDLSVYWYQQSLDQGLQFLIQYYNGEERAKGNILERFSAQQFPDLHSELNLSSLELGDSALYFCASSKNVEGQETQYFGPGTRLLVL.

This clonotype was counted a few times. The chain is built from TRBV5-1 and TRBJ2-5; D is ambiguous. This CDR3 spans 14 amino acids. V dropped 0 bases and J dropped 1 base, with 7 bases sitting between them. From germline, CDR1 is SGHRS and CDR2 YFSETQ. The CDR3: CASSLAQIQETQYF. As DNA, the CDR3 is TGCGCCAGCAGCTTGGCTCAGATCCAAGAGACCCAGTACTTC.

The rearrangement links TRBV30 to TRBJ2-4; 10 bases line up with TRBD2. Germline V gives CDR1 GTSNPN, CDR2 SVGIG (reference sequence). The CDR3 length is 14 residues. After removal of 8 bases from V and 3 bases from J, the junction contained 7 bases not matched to a gene. The CDR3 DNA reads TGTGCCCTTTATGTAGCGGGGGGCAAAAACATTCAGTACTTC. Residues: CALYVAGGKNIQYF.

This clonotype was counted a few times. The CDR3 sequence: CASSKTGGQETQYF. In DNA, the CDR3 is TGTGCCAGCAGCAAGACAGGGGGGCAGGAGACCCAGTACTTC. The rearrangement uses TRBV7-9 and TRBJ2-5; 9 bases agree with TRBD1. This CDR3 comprises 14 residues. Germline loops: CDR1 SEHNR, CDR2 FQNEAQ (reference sequence). V lost 5 bases and J lost 5; bases outside the gene matches: 6.

This clonotype was picked up a small number of times. The V call is TRBV7-2, the J call TRBJ2-2, with TRBD2 as a possible D gene (6 bases). The germline V and J ends were trimmed by 0 bases and 7 bases, with 21 bases remaining between them. Germline CDR1 and CDR2: SGHTA and FQGNSA. This CDR3 has 18 residues. CDR3 loop: CASSLALLGLGGNGELFF. For the CDR3, the DNA is TGTGCCAGCAGCTTAGCCCTCCTCGGTTTGGGGGGAAACGGGGAGCTGTTTTTT.

This clonotype has a count of ten or more. The chain carries TRBV9 and TRBJ2-5; no clear D gene. From germline, CDR1 is SGDLS and CDR2 YYNGEE. Trimming shortened V by 3 bases and J by 3 bases, and 18 bases separated the two germline ends. This CDR3 has 16 residues. The CDR3 nucleotides are TGTGCCAGCAGCGGTCGCTTAGGGCTTTTGGAAGAGACCCAGTACTTC. Translation gives CASSGRLGLLEETQYF.

The rearrangement uses TRBV2 and TRBJ1-5; possibly TRBD1 for D (5 bases). Germline lookup yields CDR1 SNHLY and CDR2 FYNNEI. This CDR3 contains 14 residues. V dropped 7 bases and J dropped 7 bases, with 17 bases sitting between them. CDR3 residues: CASNGDRGRQPQHF. CDR3 bases: TGTGCCAGCAACGGGGACCGGGGTCGGCAGCCCCAGCATTTT.

V usage is TRBV7-2 and J usage is TRBJ2-5, with 10 nucleotides matching TRBD1. CDR1 and CDR2 from the germline V gene are SGHTA and FQGNSA. The CDR3 has 14 residues. After removal of 4 bases from V and 4 bases from J, the junction contained 3 bases not matched to a gene. Written as DNA, the CDR3 is TGTGCCAGCAGCTCGGGACAGGGGACAGAGACCCAGTACTTC. This translates into CASSSGQGTETQYF.

The chain recombines TRBV2 with TRBJ2-3; the match to TRBD1 covers 9 bases. Germline assignment: CDR1 SNHLY and CDR2 FYNNEI. J gave up 5 bases and V 9 bases, and 9 bases lay outside the gene matches. The CDR3 spans 14 residues. This CDR3 is CASADRGAGDTQYF. The DNA of the CDR3 is TGTGCCAGTGCGGACAGGGGAGCAGGAGATACGCAGTATTTT.

The table lists this clonotype with many counts. This rearrangement joins TRBV6-5 to TRBJ2-3, with unresolved D. The CDR3 sequence is 10 residues long. With 8 bases removed from V and 6 bases from J, the gap between germline ends came to 6 bases. Germline loops: CDR1 MNHEY, CDR2 SVGAGI. In DNA form, the CDR3 reads TGTGCCAGCGGAAGGGATACGCAGTATTTT. Its protein product is CASGRDTQYF.

This clonotype was recorded a few times. In nucleotides, the CDR3 is TGTGCCAGCAACTTAGCGGGGGGGCTTAATGAGCAGTTCTTC. Translating it yields CASNLAGGLNEQFF. This sequence joins TRBV3-1 and TRBJ2-1; 11 bases line up with TRBD2. The CDR3 sequence is 14 residues long. Germline trimming cut 7 bases from V and 7 bases from J; bases unmatched to any gene: 6. CDR1 is LGHDT and CDR2 is YNNKEL in the germline V gene (reference sequence).

V and J are TRBV20-1 and TRBJ2-2, with 10 positions matching TRBD2. Trimming removed 5 bases from V and 1 base from J; junction bases left unmatched: 1. The germline CDR1 and CDR2 sequences are DFQATT and SNEGSKA (reference sequence). CDR3 size: 14 residues. Here the CDR3 DNA reads TGCAGTGCTCGACTAGCGGGGAACACCGGGGAGCTGTTTTTT. Protein product: CSARLAGNTGELFF.